Below are 14 T cell receptor beta chains sequenced from a single sample in a study of shared clonotypes between healthy human individuals. TCRdb's table, derived via immunoSEQ multiplex PCR, lists solely in-frame clones and lacks some. The sample has about 1.1 million clones, 75% to 85% seen once. Sequencing was done on a sample of memory CD4+ T cells from PBMCs. Stated subset: CD45RA-negative fraction. These receptors were collected from a man between 18 and 35 years old in good health. Some clones in this sample may be carry-over from other donors' samples.

The rearrangement uses TRBV7-9 and TRBJ2-6, with D possibly matching TRBD2 (5 bases). V was trimmed by 4 bases and J by 0 bases, leaving 13 bases between them. The CDR3 runs 17 residues. The germline V gene has CDR1 SEHNR and CDR2 FQNEAQ (reference sequence). The CDR3 coding sequence is TGTGCCAGCAGCTCCGCAGGTAGCGTCTCTGGGGCCAACGTCCTGACTTTC. This gives the protein CASSSAGSVSGANVLTF.

The chain joins TRBV5-5 to TRBJ2-5; a weak D match, TRBD1 (6 bases). This CDR3 has 14 residues. V shed 4 bases and J shed 5 bases, with 15 bases lying between them. Germline values: CDR1 SGHKS, CDR2 YYEKEE (reference sequence). The CDR3 DNA sequence: TGTGCCAGCAGCATCCCACAGGGCGGGGAGACCCAGTACTTC. Residues: CASSIPQGGETQYF.

This clone was seen a few times. V gene TRBV4-1 combines with J gene TRBJ1-2, with 8 bases lining up with TRBD1. Germline CDR1 and CDR2: MGHRA and YSYEKL. The V segment lost 4 bases and the J segment 5 bases; nucleotides outside the gene matches: 9. This CDR3 comprises 15 residues. The CDR3 coding sequence is TGCGCCAGCAGCCCCGGACAGGGAAAGGTTTATGGCTACACCTTC. Protein: CASSPGQGKVYGYTF.

Concerning this clone itself: Within the sample, other DNA sequences also encode this same CDR3. The chain's CDR3 is CASSYRDGTYEQYF. CDR3 bases: TGTGCCAGCAGTTACAGGGACGGTACCTACGAGCAGTACTTC. This chain links TRBV6-5 with TRBJ2-7; D may correspond to TRBD1 or TRBD2 (5 bases each). Per germline, CDR1 MNHEY and CDR2 SVGAGI. The CDR3 totals 14 residues. The ends were cut back, 2 bases at V and 2 bases at J, with 10 bases in the middle.

A remark on this clone: This clone may be a read error of a much larger clone one base away. The identical CDR3 is also encoded by other nucleotide sequences in the sample. The chain combines TRBV5-6 with TRBJ2-5, with a weak D call TRBD2 (5 bases). The CDR3 contains 12 residues. Germline lookup yields CDR1 SGHDT and CDR2 YYEEEE. Trimming shortened V by 1 base and J by 5 bases, and 6 bases separated the two germline ends. The CDR3 region is CASSLTRETQYF. The DNA of the CDR3 is TGTGCCAGCAGCTTGACTAGGGAGACCCAGTACTTC. The variable domain in full, completed from reference TRBV5-6 and TRBJ2-5, reads DAGVTQSPTHLIKTRGQQVTLRCSPKSGHDTVSWYQQALGQGPQFIFQYYEEEERQRGNFPDRFSGHQFPNYSSELNVNALLLGDSALYLCASSLTRETQYFGPGTRLLVL.

The V call is TRBV28, the J call TRBJ2-1, with D maybe TRBD2 (6 bases). V was cut by 7 bases and J by 4 bases, with 14 bases left in between. The CDR3 has 14 amino acids. Per germline, CDR1 MDHEN and CDR2 SYDVKM. The CDR3 nucleotides are TGTGCCAGCATCCCTGGGGGGATTTACAATGAGCAGTTCTTC. Its translation: CASIPGGIYNEQFF.

This chain connects TRBV7-7 to TRBJ2-5; possible D gene TRBD1, 6 bases. The CDR3 has 14 residues. The V end lost 5 bases, the J end lost 1 base, and 11 bases lay between the germline ends. The germline V gene has CDR1 SSHAT and CDR2 FNYEAQ (reference sequence). The CDR3 sequence: CASSTSDSQETQYF. In DNA form, the CDR3 reads TGTGCCAGCAGCACCTCGGACAGCCAAGAGACCCAGTACTTC.

The chain joins TRBV4-3 to TRBJ2-2, with D perhaps matching TRBD1 (5 bases). The CDR3 loop spans 15 amino acids. Trimming removed 1 base from V and 5 bases from J, with 11 bases in between. Looked up from germline, CDR1 is LGHNA and CDR2 is YSLEER. CDR3 sequence: CASSQVGALTGELFF. The CDR3 DNA is TGCGCCAGCAGCCAAGTAGGGGCGCTTACCGGGGAGCTGTTTTTT.

The chain combines TRBV6-5 with TRBJ2-5, with 9 bases lining up with TRBD1. V lost 10 bases, J lost 5 bases, and 5 bases stayed unmatched. The CDR3 length is 12 residues. Germline lookup yields CDR1 MNHEY and CDR2 SVGAGI. Here the CDR3 reads CATGTGYETQYF. DNA for the CDR3: TGTGCCACTGGGACAGGGTACGAGACCCAGTACTTC.

This clone occurred a few times. This same CDR3 is encoded by further DNA sequences in the sample. The chain employs TRBV5-1 and TRBJ2-5; 9 bases are shared with TRBD1. This CDR3 has 15 amino acids. V shed 2 bases, J shed 4 bases, and the junction held 6 bases outside the gene matches. Germline-derived CDR1 and CDR2 are SGHRS and YFSETQ. The CDR3 DNA reads TGCGCCAGCAGCTTAGGGACAGGGACGGGAGAGACCCAGTACTTC. Translating it yields CASSLGTGTGETQYF. The full variable domain, rest sourced from reference TRBV5-1 and TRBJ2-5, is KAGVTQTPRYLIKTRGQQVTLSCSPISGHRSVSWYQQTPGQGLQFLFEYFSETQRNKGNFPGRFSGRQFSNSRSEMNVSTLELGDSALYLCASSLGTGTGETQYFGPGTRLLVL.

This clone has a handful of counts. V and J are TRBV11-2 and TRBJ2-7; 7 positions match TRBD2. The CDR3 runs to 15 residues. Germline values: CDR1 SGHAT, CDR2 FQNNGV. With 1 base clipped from V and 0 bases from J, the junction kept 3 bases outside the gene matches. This chain's CDR3 is CASSLASGISYEQYF. CDR3 coding DNA: TGTGCCAGCAGCTTAGCCAGCGGGATCTCCTACGAGCAGTACTTC.

The genes are TRBV28 and TRBJ1-1; TRBD1 matches 12 bases. This CDR3 has 18 amino acids. V shed 1 base, J shed 5 bases, and the junction held 11 bases outside the gene matches. CDR1 is MDHEN, CDR2 SYDVKM, per germline. CDR3 sequence: CASSLLVGTGGAWTEAFF. Here the CDR3 DNA reads TGTGCCAGCAGTTTATTAGTAGGGACAGGGGGCGCTTGGACTGAAGCTTTCTTT.

This clone was seen a few times. A far larger clone differs by one base, so this is likely a read error. This specimen includes other DNA sequences encoding the same CDR3. The chain carries TRBV27 and TRBJ1-5; D ambiguous. Germline CDR1 and CDR2: MNHEY and SMNVEV (reference sequence). The CDR3 is 11 amino acids. CDR3 amino acids: CASSFGQPQHF. The CDR3 nucleotides are TGTGCCAGCAGTTTTGGCCAGCCCCAGCATTTC.

V gene TRBV4-3 combines with J gene TRBJ2-5; D may correspond to TRBD1 or TRBD2 (6 bases each). The CDR3 is 14 amino acids. V was shortened by 0 bases and J by 5 bases, with 10 bases between the two germline ends. Germline lookup yields CDR1 LGHNA and CDR2 YSLEER. The CDR3 sequence: CASSQDGGLETQYF. The CDR3 DNA follows: TGCGCCAGCAGCCAAGATGGGGGGCTGGAGACCCAGTACTTC.